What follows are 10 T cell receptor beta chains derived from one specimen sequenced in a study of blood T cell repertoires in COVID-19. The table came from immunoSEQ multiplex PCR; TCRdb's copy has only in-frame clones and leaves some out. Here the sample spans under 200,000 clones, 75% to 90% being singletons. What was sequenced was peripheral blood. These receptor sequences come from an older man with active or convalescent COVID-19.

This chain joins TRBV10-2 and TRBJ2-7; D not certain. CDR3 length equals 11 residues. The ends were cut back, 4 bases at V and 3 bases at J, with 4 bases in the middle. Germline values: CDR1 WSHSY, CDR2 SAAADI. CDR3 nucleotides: TGCGCCAGCAGTGGGAGCTACGAGCAGTACTTC. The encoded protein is CASSGSYEQYF.

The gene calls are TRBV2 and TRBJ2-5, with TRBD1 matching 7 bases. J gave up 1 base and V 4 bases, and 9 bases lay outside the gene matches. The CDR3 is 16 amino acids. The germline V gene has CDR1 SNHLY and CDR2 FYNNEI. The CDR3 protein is CASSATRDSRQETQYF. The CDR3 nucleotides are TGTGCCAGCAGTGCAACCCGGGACAGCCGCCAAGAGACCCAGTACTTC.

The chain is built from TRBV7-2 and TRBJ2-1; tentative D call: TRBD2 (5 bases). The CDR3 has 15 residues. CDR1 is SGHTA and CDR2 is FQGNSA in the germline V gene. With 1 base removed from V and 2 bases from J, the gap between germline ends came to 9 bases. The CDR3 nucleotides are TGTGCCAGCAGCTTAGGCCCGGGGACCTACAATGAGCAGTTCTTC. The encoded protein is CASSLGPGTYNEQFF.

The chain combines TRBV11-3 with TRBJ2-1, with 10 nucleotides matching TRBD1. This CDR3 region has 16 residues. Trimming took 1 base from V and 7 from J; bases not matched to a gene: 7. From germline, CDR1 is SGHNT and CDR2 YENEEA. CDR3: CASSLGRTGGKNEQFF. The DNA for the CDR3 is TGTGCCAGCAGCTTAGGTCGGACAGGGGGAAAAAATGAGCAGTTCTTC.

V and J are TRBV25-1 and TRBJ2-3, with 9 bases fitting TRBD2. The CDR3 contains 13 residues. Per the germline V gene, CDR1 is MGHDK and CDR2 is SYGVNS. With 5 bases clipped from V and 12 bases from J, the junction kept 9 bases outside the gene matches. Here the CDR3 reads CASSNLGTSRQYF. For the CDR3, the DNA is TGTGCCAGCAGTAACCTCGGGACTAGCCGACAGTATTTT. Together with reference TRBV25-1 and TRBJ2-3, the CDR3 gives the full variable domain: EADIYQTPRYLVIGTGKKITLECSQTMGHDKMYWYQQDPGMELHLIHYSYGVNSTEKGDLSSESTVSRIRTEHFPLTLESARPSHTSQYLCASSNLGTSRQYFGPGTRLTVL.

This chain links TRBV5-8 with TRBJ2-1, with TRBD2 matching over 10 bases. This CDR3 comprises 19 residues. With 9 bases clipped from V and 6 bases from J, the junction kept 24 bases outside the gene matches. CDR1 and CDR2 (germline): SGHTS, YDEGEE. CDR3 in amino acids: CATTRLGLAGDPGSNEQFF. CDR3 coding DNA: TGTGCCACCACACGCTTAGGGCTAGCGGGAGACCCGGGGTCCAATGAGCAGTTCTTC.

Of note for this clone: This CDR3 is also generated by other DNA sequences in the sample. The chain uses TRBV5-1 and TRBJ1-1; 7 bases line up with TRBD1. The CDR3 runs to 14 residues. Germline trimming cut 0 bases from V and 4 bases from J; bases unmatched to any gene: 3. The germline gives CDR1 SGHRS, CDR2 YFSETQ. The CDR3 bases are TGCGCCAGCAGCTTGGGACAGGGTGGCACTGAAGCTTTCTTT. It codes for CASSLGQGGTEAFF.

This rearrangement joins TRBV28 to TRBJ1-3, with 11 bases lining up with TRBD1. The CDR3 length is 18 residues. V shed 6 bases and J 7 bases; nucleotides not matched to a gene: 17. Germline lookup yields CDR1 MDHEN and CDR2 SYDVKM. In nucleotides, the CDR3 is TGTGCCAGCAGCTTTCCCGCCGGGACAGGGGGAATGTATAACACCATATATTTT. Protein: CASSFPAGTGGMYNTIYF. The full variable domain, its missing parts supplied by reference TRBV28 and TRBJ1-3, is DVKVTQSSRYLVKRTGEKVFLECVQDMDHENMFWYRQDPGLGLRLIYFSYDVKMKEKGDIPEGYSVSREKKERFSLILESASTNQTSMYLCASSFPAGTGGMYNTIYFGEGSWLTVV.

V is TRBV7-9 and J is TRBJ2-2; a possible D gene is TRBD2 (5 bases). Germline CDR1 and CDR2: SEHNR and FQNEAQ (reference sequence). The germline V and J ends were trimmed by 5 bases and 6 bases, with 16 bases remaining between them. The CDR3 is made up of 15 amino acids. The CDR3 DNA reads TGTGCCAGCAGCACACGGGCAGCGGTGGCCGGGGAGCTGTTTTTT. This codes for CASSTRAAVAGELFF.

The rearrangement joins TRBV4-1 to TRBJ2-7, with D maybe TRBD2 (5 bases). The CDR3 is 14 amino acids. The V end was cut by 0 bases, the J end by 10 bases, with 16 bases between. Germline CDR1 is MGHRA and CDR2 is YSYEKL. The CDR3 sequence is CASSQDRTQRAQYF. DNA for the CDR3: TGCGCCAGCAGCCAAGATCGGACCCAGAGGGCTCAGTACTTC.